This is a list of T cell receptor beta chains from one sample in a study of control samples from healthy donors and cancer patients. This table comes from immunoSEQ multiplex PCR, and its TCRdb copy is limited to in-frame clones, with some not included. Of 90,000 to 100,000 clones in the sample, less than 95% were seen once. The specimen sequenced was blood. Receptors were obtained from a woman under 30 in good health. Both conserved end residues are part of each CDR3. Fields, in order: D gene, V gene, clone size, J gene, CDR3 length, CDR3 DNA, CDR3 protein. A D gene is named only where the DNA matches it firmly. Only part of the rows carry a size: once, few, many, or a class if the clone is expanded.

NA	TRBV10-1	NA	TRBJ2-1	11	TGCGCCAGCAGTGAGTACAATGAGCAGTTCTTC	CASSEYNEQFF
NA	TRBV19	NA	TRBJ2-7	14	TGTGCCAGTAGTACCCTCGAGGGGCTGGACGAGCAGTACTTC	CASSTLEGLDEQYF
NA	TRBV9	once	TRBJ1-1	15	TGTGCCAGCAGCGTCCAAGCAGGGGAGAGGGCTGAAGCTTTCTTT	CASSVQAGERAEAFF
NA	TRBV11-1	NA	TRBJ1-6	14	TGTGCCAGCAGCCGAATGGGGAATAATTCACCCCTCCACTTT	CASSRMGNNSPLHF
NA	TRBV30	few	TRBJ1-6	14	TGTGCCTGGATTGACAGCTCCTATAATTCACCCCTCCACTTT	CAWIDSSYNSPLHF
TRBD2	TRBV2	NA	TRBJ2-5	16	TGTGCCAGCACCAAAATGGCTAGCGGGGGATATGAGACCCAGTACTTC	CASTKMASGGYETQYF
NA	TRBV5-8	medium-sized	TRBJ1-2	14	TGTGCCAGCAGCTTGGGGGCTCCTAACTATGGCTACACCTTC	CASSLGAPNYGYTF
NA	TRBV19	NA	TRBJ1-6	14	TGTGCCAGTAGTCTACAGGGCCCGGACAACGTTTTCCACTTT	CASSLQGPDNVFHF
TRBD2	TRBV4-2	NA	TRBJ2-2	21	TGTGCCAGCAGCCAAGGAGGGTCTCGGGAGCGGGGGGGCCTTAACACCGGGGAGCTGTTTTTT	CASSQGGSRERGGLNTGELFF
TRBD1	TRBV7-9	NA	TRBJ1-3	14	TGTGCCAGCAGCAAGGGGACAGCTGGAAACACCATATATTTT	CASSKGTAGNTIYF
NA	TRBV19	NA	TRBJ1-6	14	TGTGCCAGTAGTGTCTACAGATATAATTCACCCCTCCACTTT	CASSVYRYNSPLHF
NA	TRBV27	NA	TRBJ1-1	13	TGTGCCAGCCGGACAGACTTCTACACTGAAGCTTTCTTT	CASRTDFYTEAFF
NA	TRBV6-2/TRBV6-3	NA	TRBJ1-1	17	TGTGCCAGCACCCCCCCGGAAATATGGAGGGGAGACACTGAAGCTTTCTTT	CASTPPEIWRGDTEAFF
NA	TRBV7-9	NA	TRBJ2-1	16	TGTGCCAGCAGCCCGCCAGGGGGAGCGGGGAGCAATGAGCAGTTCTTC	CASSPPGGAGSNEQFF
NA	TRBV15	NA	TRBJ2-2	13	TGTGCCACCAGCAGAGATCTTACCGGGGAGCTGTTTTTT	CATSRDLTGELFF
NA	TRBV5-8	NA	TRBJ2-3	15	TGTGCCAGCAGCTTGTTAGGGCCTGACACAGATACGCAGTATTTT	CASSLLGPDTDTQYF
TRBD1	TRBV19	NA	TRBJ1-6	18	TGTGCCAGTAGTATAGAACATACAGGGGGCAAAAATAATTCACCCCTCCACTTT	CASSIEHTGGKNNSPLHF
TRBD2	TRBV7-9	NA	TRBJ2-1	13	TGTGCCAGCAGCAGCGGCGGGGGCAATGAGCAGTTCTTC	CASSSGGGNEQFF
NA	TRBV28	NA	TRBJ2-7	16	TGTGCCAGCAGTTTGTTTCAGGAAATGACCCGCTACGAGCAGTACTTC	CASSLFQEMTRYEQYF
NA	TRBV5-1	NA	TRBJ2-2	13	TGCGCCAGCAGCCGGGGAGACACCGGGGAGCTGTTTTTT	CASSRGDTGELFF
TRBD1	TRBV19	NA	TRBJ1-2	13	TGTGCCAGTAGTGATACAGGGGACTATGGCTACACCTTC	CASSDTGDYGYTF
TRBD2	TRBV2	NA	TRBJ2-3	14	TGTGCCAGCAGCCTAGCGGGGGGGGGAGATACGCAGTATTTT	CASSLAGGGDTQYF
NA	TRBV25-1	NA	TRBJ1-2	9	TGTGCCAGCAGTGACGGCTACACCTTC	CASSDGYTF
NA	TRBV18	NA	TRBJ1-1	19	TGTGCCAGCTCACCATACCCCCGTCGTGGATGGCCGACTGACACTGAAGCTTTCTTT	CASSPYPRRGWPTDTEAFF
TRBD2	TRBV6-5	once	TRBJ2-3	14	TGTGCCAGCAGCGTCGGACTAGAGCGAGATACGCAGTATTTT	CASSVGLERDTQYF
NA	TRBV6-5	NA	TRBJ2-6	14	TGTGCCAGCATAGGAACCTCTGGGGCCAACGTCCTGACTTTC	CASIGTSGANVLTF
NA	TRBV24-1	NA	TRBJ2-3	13	TGTGCCACCAGTGATGGGGGATCAGATACGCAGTATTTT	CATSDGGSDTQYF
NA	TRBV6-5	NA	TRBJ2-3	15	TGTGCCAGCAGTCCTTGGGACACCGGCACAGATACGCAGTATTTT	CASSPWDTGTDTQYF
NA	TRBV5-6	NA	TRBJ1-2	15	TGTGCCAGCAGCCGCCAGACGGAGTTGGACTATGGCTACACCTTC	CASSRQTELDYGYTF
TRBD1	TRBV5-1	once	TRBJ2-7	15	TGCGCCAGCAGCTCAGGGACAGGGGGTACCTACGAGCAGTACTTC	CASSSGTGGTYEQYF
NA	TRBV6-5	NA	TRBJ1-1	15	TGTGCCAGCAGGCCCACGCAGGGGATGAACACTGAAGCTTTCTTT	CASRPTQGMNTEAFF
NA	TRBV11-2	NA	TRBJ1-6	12	TGTGCCAGCAGCTCAGGACTGTCACCCCTCCACTTT	CASSSGLSPLHF
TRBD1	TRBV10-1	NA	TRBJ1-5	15	TGCGCCATCAAACAGGGGCTGAGCGGCAATCAGCCCCAGCATTTT	CAIKQGLSGNQPQHF
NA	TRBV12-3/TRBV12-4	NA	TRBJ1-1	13	TGTGCCAGCAGTCCGACGAGGGTGACTGAAGCTTTCTTT	CASSPTRVTEAFF
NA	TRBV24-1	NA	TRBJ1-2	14	TGTGCCACCAGTGTTGGTTCGGGAACCGATGGCTACACCTTC	CATSVGSGTDGYTF
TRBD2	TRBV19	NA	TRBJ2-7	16	TGTGCCAGTAGTATCCGGGGGGGACTCTTCTCCTACGAGCAGTACTTC	CASSIRGGLFSYEQYF
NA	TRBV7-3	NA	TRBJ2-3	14	TGTGCCAGCAGCCCCGACCCGGCCACAGATACGCAGTATTTT	CASSPDPATDTQYF
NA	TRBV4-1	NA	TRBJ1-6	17	TGCGCCAGCAGCCGACTCACAGGGTTTTCGTATAATTCACCCCTCCACTTT	CASSRLTGFSYNSPLHF
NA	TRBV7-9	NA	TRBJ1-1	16	TGTGCCAGCAGCTTATCCGGTAAGATCGGGAGCACTGAAGCTTTCTTT	CASSLSGKIGSTEAFF
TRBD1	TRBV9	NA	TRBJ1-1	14	TGTGCCAGCAGCGTTCAGGGGGGGACCACTGAAGCTTTCTTT	CASSVQGGTTEAFF
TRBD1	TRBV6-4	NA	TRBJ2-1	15	TGTGCCAGCAGTGACAGGACAGGGGGAGGAAATGAGCAGTTCTTC	CASSDRTGGGNEQFF
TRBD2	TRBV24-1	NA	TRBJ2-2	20	TGTGCCACCAGTGGTAAAGGACTAGCGGGGGCCTCCGGGAACACCGGGGAGCTGTTTTTT	CATSGKGLAGASGNTGELFF
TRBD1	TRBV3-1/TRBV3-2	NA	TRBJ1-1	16	TGTGCCAGCAGCCCCTATCGACAGGGGGGCAGCACTGAAGCTTTCTTT	CASSPYRQGGSTEAFF
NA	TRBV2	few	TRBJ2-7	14	TGTGCCAGCAGTGGAATGGTCGAGGCATCCGAGCAGTACTTC	CASSGMVEASEQYF
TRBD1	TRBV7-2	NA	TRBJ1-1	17	TGTGCCAGCAGCTTTTTTCCATCGGCAGGGGGAAAAACTGAAGCTTTCTTT	CASSFFPSAGGKTEAFF
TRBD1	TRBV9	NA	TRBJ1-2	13	TGTGCCAGCAGCGCAGACAGGGGCTATGGCTACACCTTC	CASSADRGYGYTF
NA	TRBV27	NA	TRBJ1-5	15	TGTGCCAGCAGTCCACGACTAGAAGGGGGTCAGCCCCAGCATTTT	CASSPRLEGGQPQHF
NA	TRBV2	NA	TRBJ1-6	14	TGTGCCAGCCTCAGGGAGGAATATATTTCACCCCTCCACTTT	CASLREEYISPLHF
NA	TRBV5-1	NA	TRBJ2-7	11	TGCGCCAGCAGCTCTCCCTCCGGGCAGTACTTC	CASSSPSGQYF
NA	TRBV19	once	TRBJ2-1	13	TGTGCCAGTAGTATAGCCGGGTGGAATGAGCAGTTCTTC	CASSIAGWNEQFF
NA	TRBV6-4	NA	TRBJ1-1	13	TGTGCCAGCAGTGAGAAGGGGAACACTGAAGCTTTCTTT	CASSEKGNTEAFF
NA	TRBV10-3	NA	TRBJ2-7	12	TGTGCCATCAGTGTAAACAGGGACGAGCAGTACTTC	CAISVNRDEQYF
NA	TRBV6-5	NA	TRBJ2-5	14	TGTGCCAGCAGTTACAACAGGGTAGCCGAGACCCAGTACTTC	CASSYNRVAETQYF
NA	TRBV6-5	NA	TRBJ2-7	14	TGTGCCAGCAGCGGCAGGGCAGGGACCTACGAGCAGTACTTC	CASSGRAGTYEQYF
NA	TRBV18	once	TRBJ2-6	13	TGTGCCAGCTCGGGTTCTGGGGCCAACGTCCTGACTTTC	CASSGSGANVLTF
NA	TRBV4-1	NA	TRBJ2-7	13	TGCGCCAGCAGCCAATGGGCCGACTACGAGCAGTACTTC	CASSQWADYEQYF
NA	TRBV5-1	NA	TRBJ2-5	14	TGCGCCAGCAGCACCTGGGACGGGGAAGAGACCCAGTACTTC	CASSTWDGEETQYF